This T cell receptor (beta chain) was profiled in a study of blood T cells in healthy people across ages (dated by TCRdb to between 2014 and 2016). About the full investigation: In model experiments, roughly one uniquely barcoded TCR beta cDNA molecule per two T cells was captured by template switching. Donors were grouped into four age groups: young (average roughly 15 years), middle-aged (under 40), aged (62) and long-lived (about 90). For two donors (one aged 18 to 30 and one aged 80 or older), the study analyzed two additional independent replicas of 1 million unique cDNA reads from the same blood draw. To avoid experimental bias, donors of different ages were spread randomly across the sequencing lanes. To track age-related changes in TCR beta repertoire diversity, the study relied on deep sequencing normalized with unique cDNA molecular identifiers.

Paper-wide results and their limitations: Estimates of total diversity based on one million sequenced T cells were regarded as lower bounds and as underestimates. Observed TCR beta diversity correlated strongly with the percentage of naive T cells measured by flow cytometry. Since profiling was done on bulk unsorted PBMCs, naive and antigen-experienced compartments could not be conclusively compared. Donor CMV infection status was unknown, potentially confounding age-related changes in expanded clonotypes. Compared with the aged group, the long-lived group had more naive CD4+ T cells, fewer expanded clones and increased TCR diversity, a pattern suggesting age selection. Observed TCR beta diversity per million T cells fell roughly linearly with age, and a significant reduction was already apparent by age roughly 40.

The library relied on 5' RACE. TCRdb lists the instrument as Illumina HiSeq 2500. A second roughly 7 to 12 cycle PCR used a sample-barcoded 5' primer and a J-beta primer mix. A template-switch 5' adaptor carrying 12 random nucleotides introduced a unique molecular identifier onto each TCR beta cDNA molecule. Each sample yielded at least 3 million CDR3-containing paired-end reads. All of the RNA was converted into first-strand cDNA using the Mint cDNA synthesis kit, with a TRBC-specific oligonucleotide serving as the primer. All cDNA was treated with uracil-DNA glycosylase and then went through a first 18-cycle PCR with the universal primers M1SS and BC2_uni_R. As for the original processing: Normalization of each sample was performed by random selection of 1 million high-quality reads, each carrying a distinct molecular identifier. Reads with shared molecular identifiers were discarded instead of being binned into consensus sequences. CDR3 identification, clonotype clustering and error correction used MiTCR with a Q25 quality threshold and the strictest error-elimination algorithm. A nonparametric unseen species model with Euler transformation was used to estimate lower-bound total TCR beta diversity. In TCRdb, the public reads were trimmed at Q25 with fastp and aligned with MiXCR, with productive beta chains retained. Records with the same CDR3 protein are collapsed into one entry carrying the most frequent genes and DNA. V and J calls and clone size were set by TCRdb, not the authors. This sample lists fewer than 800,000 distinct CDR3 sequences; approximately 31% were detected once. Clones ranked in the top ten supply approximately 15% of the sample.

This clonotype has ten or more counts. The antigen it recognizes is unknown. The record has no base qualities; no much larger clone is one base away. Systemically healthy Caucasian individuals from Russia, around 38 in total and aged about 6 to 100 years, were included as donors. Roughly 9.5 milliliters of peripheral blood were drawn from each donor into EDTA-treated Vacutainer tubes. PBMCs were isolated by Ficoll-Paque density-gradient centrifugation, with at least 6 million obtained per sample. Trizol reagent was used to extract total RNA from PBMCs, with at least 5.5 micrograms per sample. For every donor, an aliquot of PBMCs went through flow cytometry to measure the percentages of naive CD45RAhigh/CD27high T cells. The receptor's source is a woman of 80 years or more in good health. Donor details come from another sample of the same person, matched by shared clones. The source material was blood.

The CDR3 loop reads CASRATGVLSYEQYF. The sequenced DNA: TGTGCCAGCAGAGCCACAGGGGTTTTGTCCTACGAGCAGTACTTC. The receptor chain draws on TRBV2 and TRBJ2-7; TRBD1 lines up with 7 middle nucleotides. From V the trimming removes 6 bases and from J it removes 1 base, while the gene matches leave 9 bases of the junction unaccounted for. According to the germline V gene, CDR1 reads SNHLY and CDR2 reads FYNNEI. The CDR3 starts with the cysteine, ends with the phenylalanine, and has 15 residues. Kept here is only the CDR3 DNA, which spans 45 bases and is read in frame from base 1.